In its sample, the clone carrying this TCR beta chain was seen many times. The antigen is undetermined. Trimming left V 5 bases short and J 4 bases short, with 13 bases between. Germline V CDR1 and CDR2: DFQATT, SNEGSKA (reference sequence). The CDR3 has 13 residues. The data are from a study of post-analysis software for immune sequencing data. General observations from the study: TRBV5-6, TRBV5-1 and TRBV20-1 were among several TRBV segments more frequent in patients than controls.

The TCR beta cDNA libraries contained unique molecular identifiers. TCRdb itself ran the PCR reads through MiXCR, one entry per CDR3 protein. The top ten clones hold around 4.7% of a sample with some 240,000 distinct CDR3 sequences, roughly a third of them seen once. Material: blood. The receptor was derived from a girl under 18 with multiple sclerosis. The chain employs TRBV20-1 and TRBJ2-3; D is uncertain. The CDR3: CSAPATRADTQYF. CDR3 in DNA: TGCAGTGCTCCCGCAACCCGTGCAGATACGCAGTATTTT.